This entry lists 2 T cell receptor beta chains sequenced from one sample in a study of early T cells in non-severe SARS-CoV-2 infection. TCRdb reprocessed the 5' RACE reads via MiXCR and lists one record per CDR3 protein. Of tens of thousands of distinct CDR3 sequences listed, 8.5% to 10% are singletons. This specimen was whole blood, taken at baseline. These receptors originate from an adult who was a healthcare worker with PCR-confirmed SARS-CoV-2 infection or an uninfected control (not recorded which).

This clonotype is medium-sized within its sample. The gene calls are TRBV20-1 and TRBJ2-3; TRBD2 might be the D (6 bases). CDR3 length equals 15 residues. CDR1 and CDR2 from the germline V gene are DFQATT and SNEGSKA (reference sequence). Trimming removed 4 bases at V and 0 bases at J, with 14 bases between. CDR3 DNA sequence: TGCAGTGCTATCCGGGTAGCGGCTAGCACAGATACGCAGTATTTT. Its protein is CSAIRVAASTDTQYF.

The rearrangement joins TRBV19 to TRBJ2-2; D unresolved. The germline gives CDR1 LNHDA, CDR2 SQIVND (reference sequence). This CDR3 spans 14 amino acids. With 0 bases removed from V and 6 bases from J, the gap between germline ends came to 8 bases. The CDR3 DNA sequence: TGTGCCAGTAGTATAGAGACGGAGTCCGGGGAGCTGTTTTTT. It codes for CASSIETESGELFF. The whole variable domain, remainder taken from reference TRBV19 and TRBJ2-2, is DGGITQSPKYLFRKEGQNVTLSCEQNLNHDAMYWYRQDPGQGLRLIYYSQIVNDFQKGDIAEGYSVSREKKESFPLTVTSAQKNPTAFYLCASSIETESGELFFGEGSRLTVL.